Following are 18 T cell receptor beta chains from one sample sequenced in a study of blood T cell repertoires in COVID-19. Sequencing was performed with immunoSEQ multiplex PCR; in TCRdb, only in-frame clones are kept and a portion is missing. Among about 480,000 clones listed, roughly 90% were seen once. Sequenced: PBMCs or T cells enriched from blood (not recorded which). The receptor source for this set is a woman between 40 and 55 years old who had recovered from COVID-19.

The chain carries TRBV6-6 and TRBJ2-1; D not resolved. V was shortened by 2 bases and J by 0 bases, with 11 bases between the two germline ends. CDR1 MNHNY and CDR2 SVGAGI come from the germline V gene (reference sequence). The CDR3 contains 16 residues. CDR3 DNA: TGTGCCAGCAGTTACCGATTAGATAGCTCCTACAATGAGCAGTTCTTC. Amino acids: CASSYRLDSSYNEQFF.

The genes are TRBV19 and TRBJ2-7; TRBD1 matches at 9 bases. The ends lost 5 bases at V and 1 base at J; junction bases unmatched: 6. Per germline, CDR1 LNHDA and CDR2 SQIVND (reference sequence). CDR3 size: 15 residues. CDR3 sequence reads: CASSEQGAGSYEQYF. The CDR3 nucleotides are TGTGCCAGTAGTGAACAGGGGGCGGGTTCCTACGAGCAGTACTTC.

This chain connects TRBV4-3 to TRBJ2-5; 9 bases agree with TRBD2. The CDR3 spans 20 residues. V was pared by 0 bases and J by 2 bases, with 16 bases of the junction left unmatched. Germline loops: CDR1 LGHNA, CDR2 YSLEER. The CDR3 DNA reads TGCGCCAGCAGCCAAGATAGGATAGCGGGAGATGATTCGGTGCAAGAGACCCAGTACTTC. Amino acid sequence: CASSQDRIAGDDSVQETQYF.

This chain connects TRBV11-2 to TRBJ2-7; D unresolved. CDR3 length: 13 amino acids. Per germline, CDR1 SGHAT and CDR2 FQNNGV. Trimming took off 1 base at V and 4 bases at J, with 8 bases between the two ends. The CDR3: CASSLGSWYEQYF. CDR3 bases: TGTGCCAGCAGCTTAGGTAGTTGGTACGAGCAGTACTTC.

This chain joins TRBV4-3 and TRBJ1-2; tentative D call: TRBD1 (6 bases). The CDR3 spans 16 residues. The V gene's germline CDR1 is LGHNA and CDR2 YSLEER. Trimming took off 0 bases at V and 0 bases at J, with 11 bases between the two ends. This CDR3 reads CASSQETGPPNYGYTF. The CDR3 nucleotides are TGCGCCAGCAGCCAAGAAACAGGGCCCCCTAACTATGGCTACACCTTC.

The V call is TRBV2, the J call TRBJ1-1; a possible D gene is TRBD1 (5 bases). V lost 5 bases and J 1 base, leaving 8 bases between the germline ends. The germline V gene has CDR1 SNHLY and CDR2 FYNNEI. The CDR3 consists of 13 residues. CDR3 in DNA: TGTGCCAGCAGTCCCCAGGGGAACACTGAAGCTTTCTTT. As protein: CASSPQGNTEAFF. Full variable domain (remainder filled in from reference TRBV2 and TRBJ1-1): EPEVTQTPSHQVTQMGQEVILRCVPISNHLYFYWYRQILGQKVEFLVSFYNNEISEKSEIFDDQFSVERPDGSNFTLKIRSTKLEDSAMYFCASSPQGNTEAFFGQGTRLTVV.

Here the CDR3 DNA reads TGTGCCAGCAGCTTGAGGAGAGTCAGTTTCTACGAGCAGTACTTC. Protein: CASSLRRVSFYEQYF. The V and J genes are TRBV5-6 and TRBJ2-7; D remains unclear. From germline, CDR1 is SGHDT and CDR2 YYEEEE. V lost 1 base and J lost 3, with 14 bases in between. This CDR3 has 15 residues.

This clone has only a few counts. The genes are TRBV18 and TRBJ2-5, with 8 bases matching TRBD2. The CDR3 is 13 amino acids. The germline gives CDR1 KGHSH, CDR2 LQKENI. Unmatched junction bases numbered 6, after V lost 3 bases and J lost 9 bases. The CDR3 reads CASSPSGGMAQYF. The CDR3 DNA sequence: TGTGCCAGCTCACCGAGCGGGGGAATGGCCCAGTACTTC.

This rearrangement joins TRBV28 to TRBJ1-1; D remains unclear. Trimming took 2 bases from V and 5 from J, leaving 12 bases between them. The CDR3 runs 14 residues. CDR1 is MDHEN, CDR2 SYDVKM, per germline. The CDR3 DNA follows: TGTGCCAGCAGTTTAGGAGGGCGGACGACTGAAGCTTTCTTT. Residues: CASSLGGRTTEAFF.

The J gene is TRBJ2-5, the V gene TRBV24-1; TRBD2 matches 9 bases. V lost 6 bases and J lost 5; bases outside the gene matches: 9. Germline CDR1 is KGHDR and CDR2 is SFDVKD. This CDR3 region has 15 residues. DNA of the CDR3: TGTGCCACCAGTAGGGCGGGAGGGACGTCGGAGACCCAGTACTTC. Its translation is CATSRAGGTSETQYF.

This chain connects TRBV1 to TRBJ2-3; the table's D call TRBD2 went unverified against the DNA. TRBV1 is recorded as a pseudogene. The CDR3 runs to 19 residues. The CDR3 protein is CTSSQEAREGQVATDTQYF. CDR3 sequence (DNA): TGCACCAGCAGCCAAGAGGCCCGGGAGGGCCAGGTGGCAACAGATACGCAGTATTTT.

The chain is built from TRBV30 and TRBJ2-1, with D possibly being TRBD1 (5 bases). The germline V gene encodes CDR1 GTSNPN and CDR2 SVGIG (reference sequence). Trimming stripped 0 bases from V and 8 bases from J, with 8 bases between. The CDR3 has 12 residues. The CDR3 DNA is TGTGCCTGGAGTGTACAGGTCGATGAGCAGTTCTTC. It translates to CAWSVQVDEQFF.

A note on this clone: In the same sample, other DNA sequences code for this CDR3. This sequence joins TRBV5-1 and TRBJ1-3; 8 bases fit TRBD1. CDR3 length: 15 residues. From germline, CDR1 is SGHRS and CDR2 YFSETQ. Trimming removed 2 bases from V and 4 bases from J; junction bases left unmatched: 5. The CDR3 region has the DNA TGCGCCAGCAGCTTCCAGGGGGCGGCCGGAAACACCATATATTTT. It encodes CASSFQGAAGNTIYF.

This clone occurred a few times. The gene calls are TRBV4-3 and TRBJ1-1; weak D call: TRBD1 (6 bases). Trimming shortened V by 0 bases and J by 4 bases, and 24 bases separated the two germline ends. CDR1 is LGHNA and CDR2 is YSLEER in the germline V gene. The CDR3 extends over 19 amino acids. The DNA of the CDR3 is TGCGCCAGCAGCCAAGATGGGTTGGGCGGGGGCAGGGTAAGCACTGAAGCTTTCTTT. It specifies CASSQDGLGGGRVSTEAFF.

The chain uses TRBV4-3 and TRBJ2-1, with D tentatively TRBD1 (5 bases). CDR1 and CDR2 from the germline V gene are LGHNA and YSLEER. This CDR3 has 13 residues. The CDR3 region has the DNA TGCGCGGGGCTACCGAGCTCCTACAATGAGCAGTTCTTC. Translation gives CAGLPSSYNEQFF.

The chain employs TRBV25-1 and TRBJ1-1; D is undetermined. The germline V and J ends were trimmed by 1 base and 0 bases, with 6 bases remaining between them. The CDR3 extends over 14 amino acids. Germline CDR1 MGHDK, CDR2 SYGVNS. CDR3 protein: CASSEFGVNTEAFF. CDR3 coding DNA: TGTGCCAGCAGTGAATTTGGAGTGAACACTGAAGCTTTCTTT.

The rearrangement joins TRBV28 to TRBJ2-6; D remains ambiguous. Germline V gives CDR1 MDHEN, CDR2 SYDVKM. Between the trimmed V and J ends, which lost 6 bases and 1 base, there was a span of 10 bases. CDR3 length equals 15 residues. For the CDR3, the DNA is TGTGCCAGCAGGCTCCGCGGTTCTGGGGCCAACGTCCTGACTTTC. Translated, it gives CASRLRGSGANVLTF. Full variable domain (rest looked up from reference TRBV28 and TRBJ2-6): DVKVTQSSRYLVKRTGEKVFLECVQDMDHENMFWYRQDPGLGLRLIYFSYDVKMKEKGDIPEGYSVSREKKERFSLILESASTNQTSMYLCASRLRGSGANVLTFGAGSRLTVL.

J is TRBJ2-2 and V is TRBV7-9, with D tentatively TRBD2 (5 bases). Germline V CDR1 and CDR2: SEHNR, FQNEAQ (reference sequence). V was cut by 2 bases and J by 4 bases, with 8 bases left in between. The CDR3 spans 14 residues. The DNA of the CDR3 is TGTGCCAGCAGCTTACCCGCGGGCACCGGGGAGCTGTTTTTT. Translation gives CASSLPAGTGELFF. Using reference TRBV7-9 and TRBJ2-2 for the parts outside the CDR3, the full variable domain is DTGVSQNPRHKITKRGQNVTFRCDPISEHNRLYWYRQTLGQGPEFLTYFQNEAQLEKSRLLSDRFSAERPKGSFSTLEIQRTEQGDSAMYLCASSLPAGTGELFFGEGSRLTVL.